The source of this T cell receptor (beta chain) is a study of cytomegalovirus exposure and HLA in healthy donors. Findings and limits, study-wide: Segments of the TCR beta V type were, in most cases, productive about 87% or about 30% of the time in an earlier analysis.

It was with 60 Vbeta and 13 Jbeta primers that the PCR ran. Measured with immunoSEQ multiplex PCR; TCRdb has only the in-frame clones, and not every one. Among 85,000 to 110,000 clones, around 79% were seen once, and the ten largest hold approximately 3.7%. Germline V gene sequence: CDR1 SGHRS, CDR2 YFSETQ. With 2 bases removed from V and 7 bases from J, the gap between germline ends came to 19 bases. CDR3 size: 16 residues. On this clone itself: What it binds is not known.

This receptor was taken from a man between 50 and 59 years old in good health and CMV-seropositive. The rearrangement joins TRBV5-1 to TRBJ2-1; D is possibly TRBD2 (6 bases). Sequencing input: PBMCs. DNA of the CDR3: TGCGCCAGCAGCTTAGTGGCTAGCGTGCCTGGGAATGAGCAGTTCTTC. Translating gives CASSLVASVPGNEQFF.